The sequence of this TCR beta chain was determined in a study of blood T cell repertoires in COVID-19. Study as a whole: From T cells, B-cell-depleted T cells, or PBMCs came the material, which was cDNA or gDNA.

CDR1 is SGHRS and CDR2 is YFSETQ in the germline V gene. J lost 4 bases, V lost 0 bases, and 4 bases had no gene match. This CDR3 has 14 amino acids. Per the authors' pipeline: Amplified reference gene primers provided the basis for estimating nucleated cell counts. This table comes from immunoSEQ multiplex PCR, and its TCRdb copy is limited to in-frame clones, with some not included. V, J and clone size reflect that table, while D and trimming were determined from the DNA. The data show about 82,000 clones, around 89% seen once. The receptor comes from a woman aged 45-59 years with acute COVID-19. The sequenced sample consisted of PBMCs or T cells enriched from blood (not recorded which). The rearrangement links TRBV5-1 to TRBJ2-7; 7 bases align to TRBD1. This CDR3 reads CASSLGTGGYEQYF. The CDR3 nucleotides read TGCGCCAGCAGCTTGGGGACAGGCGGTTACGAGCAGTACTTC.